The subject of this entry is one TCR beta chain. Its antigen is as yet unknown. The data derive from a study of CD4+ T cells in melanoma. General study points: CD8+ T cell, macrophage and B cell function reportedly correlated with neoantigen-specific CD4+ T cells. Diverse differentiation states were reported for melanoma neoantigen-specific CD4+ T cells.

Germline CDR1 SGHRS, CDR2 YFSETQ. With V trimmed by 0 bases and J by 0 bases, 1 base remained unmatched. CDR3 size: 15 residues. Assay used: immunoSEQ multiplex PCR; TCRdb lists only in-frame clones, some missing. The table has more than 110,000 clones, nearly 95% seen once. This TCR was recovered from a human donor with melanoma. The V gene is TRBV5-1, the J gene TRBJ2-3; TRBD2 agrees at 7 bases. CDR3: CASSLATSSTDTQYF. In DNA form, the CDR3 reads TGCGCCAGCAGCTTGGCGACTAGCAGCACAGATACGCAGTATTTT. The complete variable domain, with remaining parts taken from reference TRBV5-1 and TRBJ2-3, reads KAGVTQTPRYLIKTRGQQVTLSCSPISGHRSVSWYQQTPGQGLQFLFEYFSETQRNKGNFPGRFSGRQFSNSRSEMNVSTLELGDSALYLCASSLATSSTDTQYFGPGTRLTVL.